Below are 8 T cell receptor beta chains sequenced from a single sample in a study of shared clonotypes between healthy human individuals. As defined, naive CD8 cells were CD45RO-negative and positively selected for CCR7, with terminally differentiated effector memory CD45RA+ cells excluded. Only in-frame clones appear in the TCRdb table, and some are missing; sequencing was by immunoSEQ multiplex PCR. The table shows about 2.1 million clones, with over 85% occurring only once. Sequencing was carried out using naive CD8+ T cells from PBMCs. These receptor sequences come from a man aged 18 to 30 in good health. Some clones in this sample may be carry-over from other donors' samples.

The CDR3 bases are TGTGCCAGCAGCTTGGAGACTAGACCAGATACGCAGTATTTT. This encodes CASSLETRPDTQYF. The chain is built from TRBV5-4 and TRBJ2-3; perhaps TRBD2 as D (6 bases). The V gene lost 0 bases and the J gene lost 4 bases, with 9 bases spanning the gap. The CDR3 has 14 residues. Germline-derived CDR1 and CDR2 are SGHNT and YYREEE (reference sequence).

Of note for this clone: Other nucleotide sequences in the sample specify the same CDR3. The chain joins TRBV19 to TRBJ2-7; D is possibly TRBD1 or TRBD2 (6 bases each). This CDR3 comprises 15 residues. Looked up from germline, CDR1 is LNHDA and CDR2 is SQIVND (reference sequence). Deletions cut 1 base from V and 3 bases from J, with 13 bases between. Written as DNA, the CDR3 is TGTGCCAGTAGTATAGGAGGAGGGGGAAGCTACGAGCAGTACTTC. It is translated as CASSIGGGGSYEQYF. Full variable domain (remainder filled in from reference TRBV19 and TRBJ2-7): DGGITQSPKYLFRKEGQNVTLSCEQNLNHDAMYWYRQDPGQGLRLIYYSQIVNDFQKGDIAEGYSVSREKKESFPLTVTSAQKNPTAFYLCASSIGGGGSYEQYFGPGTRLTVT.

The chain's CDR3 is CASSFEGPDNTEAFF. DNA of the CDR3: TGTGCCAGCAGTTTCGAGGGCCCGGACAACACTGAAGCTTTCTTT. This chain connects TRBV28 to TRBJ1-1; D remains ambiguous. V lost 3 bases and J lost 2, with 13 bases in between. Germline V CDR1 and CDR2: MDHEN, SYDVKM. The CDR3 runs to 15 residues.

V is TRBV2 and J is TRBJ2-7; 13 nucleotides align to TRBD2. The length of the CDR3 is 17 residues. The germline V gene encodes CDR1 SNHLY and CDR2 FYNNEI. V gave up 6 bases and J gave up 2 bases; unmatched junction bases: 10. DNA for the CDR3: TGTGCCAGCAGCGACACTAGCGGGAGGGTTCAAGCCTACGAGCAGTACTTC. The encoded protein is CASSDTSGRVQAYEQYF. Full variable domain (missing parts from reference TRBV2 and TRBJ2-7): EPEVTQTPSHQVTQMGQEVILRCVPISNHLYFYWYRQILGQKVEFLVSFYNNEISEKSEIFDDQFSVERPDGSNFTLKIRSTKLEDSAMYFCASSDTSGRVQAYEQYFGPGTRLTVT.

The chain employs TRBV5-1 and TRBJ2-1, with TRBD1 as a possible D gene (5 bases). The CDR3 extends over 13 amino acids. Trimming took off 3 bases at V and 9 bases at J, with 13 bases between the two ends. Germline CDR1 is SGHRS and CDR2 is YFSETQ. CDR3 sequence: CASSSGGASEQFF. The CDR3 coding sequence is TGCGCCAGCAGCTCCGGTGGGGCGAGTGAGCAGTTCTTC.

The chain employs TRBV27 and TRBJ2-1, with D unclear. The V end lost 5 bases, the J end lost 0 bases, and 14 bases lay between the germline ends. The CDR3 length is 16 residues. Per the germline V gene, CDR1 is MNHEY and CDR2 is SMNVEV (reference sequence). CDR3 coding DNA: TGTGCCAGCAGTCCACCCAGTCTCGGCTCCTACAATGAGCAGTTCTTC. As protein: CASSPPSLGSYNEQFF.

V is TRBV11-1 and J is TRBJ2-4; no definite D call. The CDR3 totals 12 residues. CDR1 is SGHAT and CDR2 is FQDESV in the germline V gene (reference sequence). V was pared by 5 bases and J by 6 bases, with 8 bases between. CDR3 in amino acids: CASSSGSNIQYF. In DNA form, the CDR3 reads TGTGCCAGCAGCAGTGGTTCAAACATTCAGTACTTC.

In the case of this clone: The sample has other DNA sequences that encode this CDR3 too. This chain connects TRBV27 to TRBJ2-1; D might be TRBD1 or TRBD2, each matching 5 bases. V dropped 3 bases and J dropped 2 bases, with 8 bases sitting between them. Germline V gene lookup returns CDR1 MNHEY and CDR2 SMNVEV (reference sequence). The CDR3 extends over 14 amino acids. The CDR3 DNA reads TGTGCCAGCAGTTTGAGGGGTACCTACAATGAGCAGTTCTTC. Protein: CASSLRGTYNEQFF.